The subject of this entry is one T cell receptor (beta chain). This sample is drawn from a study of blood T cells in healthy people across ages. Per germline, CDR1 SNHLY and CDR2 FYNNEI. Between the trimmed V and J ends, which lost 4 bases and 9 bases, there was a span of 9 bases. The CDR3 length is 12 residues. Then a second PCR, running roughly 7 to 12 cycles, was carried out with a sample-barcoded 5' primer and a J-beta primer mix. TCRdb re-called the 5' RACE reads with MiXCR, one entry per CDR3 protein. The sample has 500,000 to 550,000 distinct CDR3 sequences, around 24% seen once. A further study also used this sample, focusing on T cells of mothers and their children.

The sample comprised blood. This TCR was sampled from a boy aged 5-17 years in good health. This chain joins TRBV2 and TRBJ2-2; no firm D call. The CDR3 DNA is TGTGCCAGCAGTGTAATAGGAAGGGAGCTGTTTTTT. Translation: CASSVIGRELFF.